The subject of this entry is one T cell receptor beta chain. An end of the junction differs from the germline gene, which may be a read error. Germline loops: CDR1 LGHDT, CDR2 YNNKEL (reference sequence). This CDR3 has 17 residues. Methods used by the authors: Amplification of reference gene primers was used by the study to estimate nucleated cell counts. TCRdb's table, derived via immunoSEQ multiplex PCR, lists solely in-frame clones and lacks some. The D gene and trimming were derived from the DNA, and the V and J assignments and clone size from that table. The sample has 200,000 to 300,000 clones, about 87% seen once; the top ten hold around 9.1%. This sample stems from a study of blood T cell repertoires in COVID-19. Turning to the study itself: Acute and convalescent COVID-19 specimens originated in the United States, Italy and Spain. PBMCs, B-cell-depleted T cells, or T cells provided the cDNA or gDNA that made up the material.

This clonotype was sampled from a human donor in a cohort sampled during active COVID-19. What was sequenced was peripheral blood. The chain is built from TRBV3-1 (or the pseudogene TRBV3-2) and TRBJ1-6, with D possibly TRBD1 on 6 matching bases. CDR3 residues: CASSEERTDRPNSPLHF. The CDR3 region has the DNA TGTGCCAGCAGCGAAGAAAGGACGGACAGACCTAATTCACCCCTCCACTTT.